The rows below give T cell receptor beta chains drawn from one sample of a study of circulating tumor DNA in untreated peripheral T-cell lymphoma. The method was immunoSEQ multiplex PCR; TCRdb's version includes in-frame clones alone and lacks a portion of them. Altogether a few thousand clones are present, approximately 60% being singletons, with the ten largest covering about 7.3%. Specimen: tumor tissue. All receptors derive from a human donor with peripheral T-cell lymphoma. The CDR3 runs from the conserved cysteine through the conserved F or W. D genes are given only for firm matches.

D	V	J	CDR3
.	TRBV14	TRBJ1-1	CASNSETEAFF
TRBD2	TRBV19	TRBJ2-1	CASSAGGRVNEQFF
.	TRBV25-1	TRBJ2-1	CASKSGQKHNEQFF
TRBD1	TRBV6-8	TRBJ2-7	CASSWTGQEQYF
TRBD2	TRBV29-1	TRBJ2-7	CSVQTSGAYEQYF
.	TRBV15	TRBJ2-7	CATSRHLDSGASYEQYF
.	TRBV11-3	TRBJ2-5	CASSARGGTETQYF
.	TRBV6-8	TRBJ1-1	CVSSYGTVNTEAFF
TRBD1	TRBV19	TRBJ2-1	CASSDRALYGNEQFF
.	TRBV28	TRBJ2-1	CASSLGFWSGEHNEQFF
.	TRBV6-8	TRBJ2-7	CASKAVDGPYEQYF
.	TRBV6-7	TRBJ2-1	CASSYAPEGRSYNEQFF
.	TRBV30	TRBJ2-7	CAWRKEFSYEQYF
TRBD2	TRBV29-1	TRBJ2-3	CSVEGLAGGRDTQYF